What follows are 22 T cell receptor beta chains derived from one specimen sequenced in a study of cytomegalovirus exposure and HLA in healthy donors. Method: immunoSEQ multiplex PCR; TCRdb's copy keeps in-frame clones and lacks some. The table includes about 84,000 clones, roughly 88% detected once. What was sequenced was PBMCs. All receptors come from a young man in good health and CMV-seronegative.

V usage is TRBV5-8 and J usage is TRBJ1-4; 10 bases align to TRBD1. The CDR3 length is 15 residues. V shed 2 bases and J 8 bases; nucleotides not matched to a gene: 6. Germline assignment: CDR1 SGHTS and CDR2 YDEGEE. CDR3 amino acids: CASSFMTGGVEKLFF. CDR3 bases: TGTGCCAGCAGCTTCATGACAGGGGGCGTAGAAAAACTGTTTTTT.

This clone was recorded a few times. V is TRBV2 and J is TRBJ1-2; tentatively, D is TRBD1 (5 bases). V dropped 2 bases and J dropped 1 base, with 8 bases sitting between them. CDR1 and CDR2 (germline): SNHLY, FYNNEI. The CDR3 covers 14 residues. CDR3 coding DNA: TGTGCCAGCAGTGAACAGGGTATTAACTATGGCTACACCTTC. It yields the protein CASSEQGINYGYTF.

The chain has TRBV18 and TRBJ2-7; 7 bases are shared with TRBD1. Per germline, CDR1 KGHSH and CDR2 LQKENI. The CDR3 totals 18 residues. J gave up 4 bases and V 5 bases, and 20 bases lay outside the gene matches. Here the CDR3 reads CASSNPDRIPDRSYEQYF. The CDR3 DNA reads as TGTGCCAGCTCAAACCCCGATCGCATCCCGGACAGGTCGTACGAGCAGTACTTC.

This clone showed up just once. The rearrangement joins TRBV9 to TRBJ2-3; TRBD2 aligns across 11 bases. There are 16 residues in the CDR3. From germline, CDR1 is SGDLS and CDR2 YYNGEE. Trimming cost V 2 bases and J 4 bases; bases outside gene matches: 6. This chain's CDR3 is CASSVRLAGQSDTQYF. The DNA for the CDR3 is TGTGCCAGCAGCGTCCGACTAGCGGGACAGTCAGATACGCAGTATTTT. Full variable domain (outside the CDR3, taken from reference TRBV9 and TRBJ2-3): DSGVTQTPKHLITATGQRVTLRCSPRSGDLSVYWYQQSLDQGLQFLIQYYNGEERAKGNILERFSAQQFPDLHSELNLSSLELGDSALYFCASSVRLAGQSDTQYFGPGTRLTVL.

The chain carries TRBV2 and TRBJ2-1, with D possibly being TRBD1 (5 bases). V lost 5 bases, J lost 9 bases, and 20 bases lay in between. This CDR3 has 15 amino acids. Germline V lookup: CDR1 SNHLY, CDR2 FYNNEI. This CDR3 is CASSTHPRVAGEQFF. CDR3 bases: TGTGCCAGCAGTACACATCCCAGGGTAGCTGGTGAGCAGTTCTTC. Full variable domain (missing parts from reference TRBV2 and TRBJ2-1): EPEVTQTPSHQVTQMGQEVILRCVPISNHLYFYWYRQILGQKVEFLVSFYNNEISEKSEIFDDQFSVERPDGSNFTLKIRSTKLEDSAMYFCASSTHPRVAGEQFFGPGTRLTVL.

The chain is built from TRBV7-9 and TRBJ2-1; no definite D call. The V gene's germline CDR1 is SEHNR and CDR2 FQNEAQ (reference sequence). Trimming left V 2 bases short and J 7 bases short, with 6 bases between. The CDR3 has 12 residues. The CDR3 region is CASSLSGNEQFF. In nucleotides, the CDR3 is TGTGCCAGCAGCTTATCAGGTAATGAGCAGTTCTTC.

The CDR3 sequence is CASSQEMASPSGEQFF. The DNA for the CDR3 is TGCGCCAGCAGCCAAGAGATGGCTAGCCCTTCGGGTGAGCAGTTCTTC. The chain joins TRBV4-1 to TRBJ2-1; D is perhaps TRBD2 (5 bases). CDR1 MGHRA and CDR2 YSYEKL come from the germline V gene. V was clipped by 0 bases and J by 9 bases, with 18 bases between them. The CDR3 is 16 residues long.

This chain uses TRBV9 with TRBJ2-5, with 14 bases that match TRBD2. The ends lost 3 bases at V and 4 bases at J; junction bases unmatched: 5. Per germline, CDR1 SGDLS and CDR2 YYNGEE. The length of the CDR3 is 16 residues. The CDR3 protein is CASSEGTSGSSETQYF. The CDR3 bases are TGTGCCAGCAGCGAAGGGACTAGCGGGAGTTCAGAGACCCAGTACTTC.

J is TRBJ2-3 and V is TRBV18; TRBD2 matches 16 bases. The CDR3 is made up of 18 amino acids. V shed 3 bases, J shed 4 bases, and the junction held 7 bases outside the gene matches. Per the germline V gene, CDR1 is KGHSH and CDR2 is LQKENI. The CDR3: CASSPTGTSGGAADTQYF. CDR3 nucleotide sequence: TGTGCCAGCTCACCCACCGGGACTAGCGGGGGGGCCGCAGATACGCAGTATTTT.

The rearrangement uses TRBV7-2 and TRBJ2-7; 8 bases fit TRBD1. Germline CDR1 SGHTA, CDR2 FQGNSA. The CDR3 is made up of 16 amino acids. Trimming at V came to 2 bases and at J to 5 bases, leaving 11 bases not matched to a gene. The CDR3: CASSLIPTGVYHEQYF. Here the CDR3 DNA reads TGTGCCAGCAGCTTAATACCGACAGGGGTTTATCACGAGCAGTACTTC.

This chain connects TRBV6-5 to TRBJ2-5, with TRBD2 matching over 8 bases. Per the germline V gene, CDR1 is MNHEY and CDR2 is SVGAGI. The CDR3 length is 15 residues. J lost 0 bases, V lost 10 bases, and 10 bases had no gene match. As DNA, the CDR3 is TGTGCCACCCAATGGGCTAGCGGGTACCAAGAGACCCAGTACTTC. This encodes CATQWASGYQETQYF.

This clone is a singleton in its sample. The V call is TRBV13, the J call TRBJ1-6, with 10 bases identical to TRBD1. J gave up 7 bases and V 0 bases, and 9 bases lay outside the gene matches. The CDR3 is 18 residues long. Germline-derived CDR1 and CDR2 are PRHDT and FYEKMQ (reference sequence). CDR3 in DNA: TGTGCCAGCAGCTTAGGCCGTAGGACAGGGGGGAACAATTCACCCCTCCACTTT. The encoded protein is CASSLGRRTGGNNSPLHF.

J is TRBJ1-3 and V is TRBV19, with D maybe TRBD1 (6 bases). Trimming left V 3 bases short and J 4 bases short, with 10 bases between. CDR1 and CDR2 (germline): LNHDA, SQIVND (reference sequence). CDR3 length: 14 residues. The CDR3 sequence: CASSIQGIGNTIYF. As DNA, the CDR3 is TGTGCCAGTAGTATTCAGGGGATCGGAAACACCATATATTTT.

The chain has TRBV5-6 and TRBJ2-5, with D possibly TRBD1 on 5 matching bases. V shed 1 base and J shed 4 bases, with 8 bases lying between them. Germline V gene data show CDR1 as SGHDT and CDR2 as YYEEEE. This CDR3 spans 13 amino acids. CDR3 loop: CASSLRQRETQYF. DNA of the CDR3: TGTGCCAGCAGCTTGAGACAGAGAGAGACCCAGTACTTC.

V usage is TRBV25-1 and J usage is TRBJ2-1; 7 bases agree with TRBD1. The V and J ends lost 6 bases and 8 bases, in that order; junction bases with no gene match: 10. Germline values: CDR1 MGHDK, CDR2 SYGVNS. The CDR3 is 14 residues long. The DNA of the CDR3 is TGTGCCAGCAGGCATTCACAGGGGTTCGATGAGCAGTTCTTC. Its translation is CASRHSQGFDEQFF.

The rearrangement links TRBV6-1 to TRBJ1-2; TRBD1 might be the D (5 bases). CDR3 length: 13 amino acids. Between the trimmed V and J ends, which lost 8 bases and 4 bases, there was a span of 14 bases. Germline V CDR1 and CDR2: MNHNS, SASEGT. Here the CDR3 DNA reads TGTGCCAGCCCCAGGGAGGTGGGCTATGGCTACACCTTC. Its protein product is CASPREVGYGYTF.

The chain recombines TRBV7-2 with TRBJ1-1; unclear D gene. Germline CDR1 is SGHTA and CDR2 is FQGNSA. CDR3 length: 14 amino acids. The V end lost 3 bases, the J end lost 4 bases, and 12 bases lay between the germline ends. CDR3 protein: CASSFARESTEAFF. The CDR3 DNA follows: TGTGCCAGCAGCTTCGCCCGAGAGTCCACTGAAGCTTTCTTT. Supplemented by reference TRBV7-2 and TRBJ1-1, the full variable domain reads GAGVSQSPSNKVTEKGKDVELRCDPISGHTALYWYRQSLGQGLEFLIYFQGNSAPDKSGLPSDRFSAERTGGSVSTLTIQRTQQEDSAVYLCASSFARESTEAFFGQGTRLTVV.

The genes are TRBV6-5 and TRBJ2-7, with D unclear. Per germline, CDR1 MNHEY and CDR2 SVGAGI. This CDR3 has 13 amino acids. The V gene lost 3 bases and the J gene lost 3 bases, with 9 bases spanning the gap. CDR3 in DNA: TGTGCCAGCAGTTATCTAGGTGACTACGAGCAGTACTTC. It is translated as CASSYLGDYEQYF.

The chain is built from TRBV19 and TRBJ2-6; TRBD2 is a possible D gene (5 bases). V was shortened by 2 bases and J by 3 bases, with 14 bases between the two germline ends. CDR3 length equals 17 residues. The germline gives CDR1 LNHDA, CDR2 SQIVND (reference sequence). The CDR3 DNA reads TGTGCCAGTAGTATAATCATACGGGGTGGTGGGGCCAACGTCCTGACTTTC. Its protein product is CASSIIIRGGGANVLTF.

The gene calls are TRBV6-6 and TRBJ1-4; possibly TRBD1 for D (6 bases). Germline assignment: CDR1 MNHNY and CDR2 SVGAGI (reference sequence). Trimming removed 2 bases at V and 7 bases at J, with 14 bases between. There are 15 residues in the CDR3. CDR3 in amino acids: CASSYGMRGGEKLFF. As DNA, the CDR3 is TGTGCCAGCAGTTACGGGATGAGGGGGGGTGAAAAACTGTTTTTT.

In DNA form, the CDR3 reads TGTGCCAGCAGCAGCCGGACAGGCGTTTTCTATGGCTACACCTTC. It is translated as CASSSRTGVFYGYTF. The V and J genes are TRBV5-4 and TRBJ1-2; 7 bases are a match to TRBD1. This CDR3 is 15 amino acids long. The V segment lost 4 bases and the J segment 4 bases; nucleotides outside the gene matches: 10. Germline assignment: CDR1 SGHNT and CDR2 YYREEE (reference sequence).

The rearrangement joins TRBV7-9 to TRBJ2-3, with 11 bases lining up with TRBD2. The CDR3 is made up of 17 amino acids. Looked up from germline, CDR1 is SEHNR and CDR2 is FQNEAQ (reference sequence). V lost 5 bases, J lost 2 bases, and 9 bases stayed unmatched. The CDR3 loop reads CASSPPGLAEYTDTQYF. The CDR3 nucleotides are TGTGCCAGCAGCCCCCCGGGACTAGCGGAGTACACAGATACGCAGTATTTT.